The 32 T cell receptor beta chains given below trace back to one sample, sequenced in a study of T-cell memory formation after mild COVID-19. TCRdb redid the calling of the 5' RACE reads with MiXCR, one entry per CDR3 protein. The repertoire holds fewer than 140,000 distinct CDR3 sequences, with about an eighth as singletons. Sequenced material: PBMCs or a T cell subset sorted from them (not recorded which). The receptors derive from an adult woman who had mild COVID-19 (a few samples of this study predate the infection). Cell type and time point are not known.

This chain connects TRBV7-9 to TRBJ2-1, with a weak D call TRBD2 (6 bases). Germline assignment: CDR1 SEHNR and CDR2 FQNEAQ (reference sequence). This CDR3 region has 12 residues. CDR3 sequence reads: CAAGTSHNEQFF. For the CDR3, the DNA is TGTGCGGCGGGAACATCCCACAATGAGCAGTTCTTC.

The chain carries TRBV7-6 and TRBJ2-5; no firm D call. The CDR3 length is 16 residues. V lost 5 bases to trimming and J lost 4 bases, with 20 bases between them. The germline V gene has CDR1 SGHVS and CDR2 FNYEAQ. CDR3 sequence: CASSATPTIIRETQYF. The CDR3 region has the DNA TGTGCCAGCAGCGCCACCCCTACCATTATCCGAGAGACCCAGTACTTC.

As DNA, the CDR3 is TGTGCCAGCAGTAGGCCTCTCATGAACACTGAAGCTTTCTTT. Its translation is CASSRPLMNTEAFF. The chain uses TRBV12-3 or TRBV12-4 and TRBJ1-1; D unclear. V lost 5 bases to trimming and J lost 0 bases, with 10 bases between them. CDR3 length equals 14 residues.

This chain connects TRBV14 to TRBJ2-7; D call uncertain. This CDR3 has 15 residues. Germline V gene sequence: CDR1 SGHDN, CDR2 FVKESK. V lost 0 bases and J 2 bases, leaving 11 bases between the germline ends. The CDR3 DNA reads TGTGCCAGCAGCCAAGACTCCCTTCCCCCCTACGAGCAGTACTTC. Residues: CASSQDSLPPYEQYF. Variable domain in full (rest from reference TRBV14 and TRBJ2-7): EAGVTQFPSHSVIEKGQTVTLRCDPISGHDNLYWYRRVMGKEIKFLLHFVKESKQDESGMPNNRFLAERTGGTYSTLKVQPAELEDSGVYFCASSQDSLPPYEQYFGPGTRLTVT.

This clonotype was picked up a small number of times. V gene TRBV7-6 combines with J gene TRBJ2-1, with TRBD2 matching 9 bases. V lost 5 bases and J lost 9; bases outside the gene matches: 11. The length of the CDR3 is 15 residues. Germline V CDR1 and CDR2: SGHVS, FNYEAQ. CDR3 amino acids: CASSPLREGLPEQFF. CDR3 nucleotide sequence: TGTGCCAGCAGCCCTTTGCGGGAGGGCCTCCCTGAGCAGTTCTTC.

The gene calls are TRBV27 and TRBJ1-5; D gene unclear. Trimming pared 3 bases from V and 5 bases from J, leaving 8 bases between. The CDR3 consists of 13 residues. The germline V gene has CDR1 MNHEY and CDR2 SMNVEV (reference sequence). The CDR3 DNA follows: TGTGCCAGCAGTTTTAACCTTGATCAGCCCCAGCATTTT. It translates to CASSFNLDQPQHF.

V is TRBV6-2 or TRBV6-3 and J is TRBJ1-1; 10 bases are a match to TRBD1. The CDR3 is made up of 14 amino acids. The V gene end was trimmed by 8 bases and the J gene end by 4 bases; junction bases not matched to a gene: 7. Germline CDR1 and CDR2: MNHEY and SVGEGT. The CDR3 DNA follows: TGTGCCAGCGCGGGACAGGGGCTTCTCACTGAAGCTTTCTTT. This codes for CASAGQGLLTEAFF.

V gene TRBV20-1 combines with J gene TRBJ2-5, with TRBD2 matching 11 bases. V was clipped by 3 bases and J by 4 bases; unmatched bases: 10. The germline V gene has CDR1 DFQATT and CDR2 SNEGSKA (reference sequence). The CDR3 consists of 16 residues. DNA for the CDR3: TGCAGTGCTAGTCCCAGACTAGCGGGATACGGAGAGACCCAGTACTTC. It yields the protein CSASPRLAGYGETQYF.

This clonotype was counted a few times. The CDR3 sequence: CSAVGRDYGYTF. The CDR3 bases are TGCAGTGCTGTGGGGAGGGACTATGGCTACACCTTC. J is TRBJ1-2 and V is TRBV20-1, with D hard to call. Germline CDR1 is DFQATT and CDR2 is SNEGSKA (reference sequence). Between the trimmed V and J ends, which lost 5 bases and 3 bases, there was a span of 10 bases. The CDR3 length is 12 residues.

The chain joins TRBV5-5 to TRBJ2-5, with 8 positions matching TRBD1. The CDR3 totals 15 residues. Unmatched junction bases numbered 5, after V lost 0 bases and J lost 4 bases. In germline, CDR1 is SGHKS, CDR2 YYEKEE (reference sequence). The CDR3 region has the DNA TGTGCCAGCAGCTTGGGACAGGGGATTTTAGAGACCCAGTACTTC. Amino acid sequence: CASSLGQGILETQYF.

This clonotype was detected only a few times. The rearrangement links TRBV5-1 to TRBJ1-1; D is undetermined. The CDR3 covers 15 residues. Trimming removed 0 bases from V and 4 bases from J, with 13 bases in between. Germline V gene data show CDR1 as SGHRS and CDR2 as YFSETQ. The CDR3 loop reads CASSLAGRTATEAFF. DNA of the CDR3: TGCGCCAGCAGCTTGGCCGGAAGGACGGCCACTGAAGCTTTCTTT.

In this sample, this clonotype turned up a few times. The V gene is TRBV7-9, the J gene TRBJ2-2, with 11 nucleotides matching TRBD1. V was clipped by 4 bases and J by 3 bases; unmatched bases: 7. CDR1 and CDR2 (germline): SEHNR, FQNEAQ (reference sequence). CDR3 size: 17 residues. CDR3 coding DNA: TGTGCCAGCAGCTCCTGGGACAGGGGGATTCACACCGGGGAGCTGTTTTTT. Its protein is CASSSWDRGIHTGELFF.

V and J are TRBV6-5 and TRBJ2-1; 7 bases map to TRBD2. V shed 2 bases, J shed 8 bases, and the junction held 9 bases outside the gene matches. The CDR3 sequence is 15 residues long. Germline CDR1 and CDR2: MNHEY and SVGAGI. In nucleotides, the CDR3 is TGTGCCAGCAGTTACCTTGCGGGAGCTAGGGATGAGCAGTTCTTC. Protein: CASSYLAGARDEQFF.

This clonotype was observed a handful of times. The chain has TRBV27 and TRBJ2-1; D not certain. Per germline, CDR1 MNHEY and CDR2 SMNVEV (reference sequence). V was clipped by 4 bases and J by 10 bases, with 11 bases between them. The CDR3 runs to 12 residues. CDR3 bases: TGTGCCAGCAGTTCCCAGACTGTGGAGCAGTTCTTC. Its translation is CASSSQTVEQFF.

The CDR3, as DNA: TGCGCCAGCAGCTCAGGACAGGCCACCTACGAGCAGTACTTC. This encodes CASSSGQATYEQYF. The J gene is TRBJ2-7, the V gene TRBV5-1, with 7 bases that match TRBD1. The CDR3 sequence is 14 residues long. V lost 3 bases, J lost 2 bases, and 5 bases stayed unmatched. Germline V lookup: CDR1 SGHRS, CDR2 YFSETQ.

The rearrangement links TRBV9 to TRBJ1-2; 9 bases map to TRBD1. Germline V gives CDR1 SGDLS, CDR2 YYNGEE. J gave up 4 bases and V 2 bases, and 6 bases lay outside the gene matches. This CDR3 spans 15 amino acids. The CDR3 sequence is CASSVGTGTTYGYTF. For the CDR3, the DNA is TGTGCCAGCAGCGTTGGGACAGGGACCACCTATGGCTACACCTTC.

The chain is built from TRBV7-6 and TRBJ2-1; 11 nucleotides match TRBD2. The CDR3 has 19 amino acids. Trimming at V came to 2 bases and at J to 0 bases, leaving 9 bases not matched to a gene. CDR1 is SGHVS, CDR2 FNYEAQ, per germline. In nucleotides, the CDR3 is TGTGCCAGCAGCTTACGACTAGCGGGGCTCCGCGACTCCTACAATGAGCAGTTCTTC. It is translated as CASSLRLAGLRDSYNEQFF. The full variable domain, its missing parts supplied by reference TRBV7-6 and TRBJ2-1, is GAGVSQSPRYKVTKRGQDVALRCDPISGHVSLYWYRQALGQGPEFLTYFNYEAQQDKSGLPNDRFSAERPEGSISTLTIQRTEQRDSAMYRCASSLRLAGLRDSYNEQFFGPGTRLTVL.

This clonotype occurred a few times. The CDR3 is CASSTGQGKADTQYF. Written as DNA, the CDR3 is TGTGCCAGCAGCACCGGACAGGGTAAAGCAGATACGCAGTATTTT. The genes are TRBV5-6 and TRBJ2-3; TRBD1 matches at 8 bases. Germline CDR1 reads SGHDT; CDR2 reads YYEEEE. The CDR3 is made up of 15 amino acids. Trimming cost V 4 bases and J 4 bases; bases outside gene matches: 8.

The J gene is TRBJ2-2, the V gene TRBV24-1; D is possibly TRBD2 (5 bases). Germline CDR1 is KGHDR and CDR2 is SFDVKD. This CDR3 is built from 14 residues. V shed 4 bases and J shed 8 bases, with 13 bases lying between them. The CDR3 here is CATSERGRVGELFF. The CDR3, as DNA: TGTGCCACCAGTGAACGAGGGCGGGTTGGGGAGCTGTTTTTT.

This clonotype was counted between two and nine times. The CDR3 is CASSLEGPTEAFF. The DNA of the CDR3 is TGTGCCAGCAGCTTAGAGGGGCCCACTGAAGCTTTCTTT. This chain uses TRBV7-9 with TRBJ1-1, with D possibly matching TRBD1 (5 bases). Trimming took 1 base from V and 4 from J, leaving 7 bases between them. Germline V gene lookup returns CDR1 SEHNR and CDR2 FQNEAQ (reference sequence). The CDR3 spans 13 residues.

The chain couples TRBV6-4 to TRBJ1-1, with 7 bases that match TRBD1. CDR1 MRHNA and CDR2 SNTAGT come from the germline V gene. The CDR3 has 12 residues. The J segment lost 3 bases and the V segment lost 7 bases, leaving 2 bases of the junction unmatched. The CDR3 DNA reads as TGTGCCAGCAAAGGACAGGACACTGAAGCTTTCTTT. It codes for CASKGQDTEAFF.

The chain joins TRBV3-1 to TRBJ2-7, with D perhaps matching TRBD1 (5 bases). The CDR3 contains 15 residues. Germline loops: CDR1 LGHDT, CDR2 YNNKEL (reference sequence). Trimming shortened V by 1 base and J by 3 bases, and 13 bases separated the two germline ends. Here the CDR3 DNA reads TGTGCCAGCAGCCAAGCAACAGGCCAATTCTACGAGCAGTACTTC. Its protein is CASSQATGQFYEQYF.

This clonotype was counted a few times. The chain employs TRBV29-1 and TRBJ1-1; D remains ambiguous. The V end was cut by 6 bases, the J end by 6 bases, with 20 bases between. Germline CDR1 is SQVTM and CDR2 is ANQGSEA. This CDR3 is 14 amino acids long. The CDR3 loop is CSVMLGYTEPEAFF. DNA of the CDR3: TGCAGCGTCATGCTGGGGTATACGGAACCTGAAGCTTTCTTT.

V and J are TRBV5-1 and TRBJ1-1; D unresolved. The germline CDR1 and CDR2 sequences are SGHRS and YFSETQ. Deletions cut 7 bases from V and 1 base from J, with 11 bases between. This CDR3 is 13 amino acids long. CDR3 protein: CASRAIGNTEAFF. The CDR3 region has the DNA TGCGCCAGCCGGGCCATTGGGAACACTGAAGCTTTCTTT.

The rearrangement joins TRBV15 to TRBJ2-5; 7 bases fit TRBD2. J gave up 3 bases and V 4 bases, and 5 bases lay outside the gene matches. The CDR3 has 14 residues. CDR1 is LNHNV, CDR2 YYDKDF, per germline (reference sequence). Here the CDR3 DNA reads TGTGCCACCAGCATTAACCTAGCGGAAGAGACCCAGTACTTC. Translated, it gives CATSINLAEETQYF.

CDR3 amino acids: CASSLGAPNTEAFF. Written as DNA, the CDR3 is TGTGCCAGCAGCTTAGGGGCACCGAACACTGAAGCTTTCTTT. This rearrangement joins TRBV11-3 to TRBJ1-1; D gene ambiguous. The CDR3 is made up of 14 amino acids. Germline V gene data show CDR1 as SGHNT and CDR2 as YENEEA. V lost 1 base and J 1 base, leaving 7 bases between the germline ends.

This clonotype appeared a few times. The chain couples TRBV7-9 to TRBJ2-2; no clear D. The germline V gene encodes CDR1 SEHNR and CDR2 FQNEAQ (reference sequence). The length of the CDR3 is 13 residues. Trimming stripped 6 bases from V and 4 bases from J, with 9 bases between. Here the CDR3 reads CASSSSTTGELFF. In DNA, the CDR3 is TGTGCCAGCAGTAGTTCCACCACCGGGGAGCTGTTTTTT.

The chain combines TRBV6-5 with TRBJ2-7, with a possible D match to TRBD2 (6 bases). Germline V gene sequence: CDR1 MNHEY, CDR2 SVGAGI. V was shortened by 5 bases and J by 8 bases, with 19 bases between the two germline ends. The CDR3 runs to 14 residues. The CDR3 reads CASSNVRVGGKQYV. CDR3 sequence (DNA): TGTGCCAGCAGTAACGTCAGGGTGGGGGGAAAGCAGTACGTC.

The V gene is TRBV9, the J gene TRBJ2-5, with TRBD1 as a possible D gene (5 bases). Trimming took 2 bases from V and 2 from J, leaving 13 bases between them. Germline lookup yields CDR1 SGDLS and CDR2 YYNGEE. The CDR3 sequence is 15 residues long. The CDR3 DNA sequence: TGTGCCAGCAGCGTTGCTGGACACTTACAAGAGACCCAGTACTTC. This sequence encodes CASSVAGHLQETQYF.

This clonotype was seen many times. The chain carries TRBV29-1 and TRBJ2-7; 8 bases map to TRBD1. Per the germline V gene, CDR1 is SQVTM and CDR2 is ANQGSEA. Trimming took 6 bases from V and 4 from J; bases not matched to a gene: 11. The CDR3 runs to 14 residues. The CDR3 is CSVGSGQGSYEQYF. In DNA form, the CDR3 reads TGCAGCGTCGGCAGCGGACAGGGTAGTTACGAGCAGTACTTC.

CDR3 in DNA: TGTGCCAGCAGCCCAGGATGGGGGGCAGATACGCAGTATTTT. Translating gives CASSPGWGADTQYF. The V and J genes are TRBV5-4 and TRBJ2-3; D might be TRBD2 (6 bases). The CDR3 totals 14 residues. Germline CDR1 and CDR2: SGHNT and YYREEE (reference sequence). V was pared by 4 bases and J by 4 bases, with 13 bases between.

The chain uses TRBV4-1 and TRBJ2-1; possible D gene TRBD1, 5 bases. CDR1 MGHRA and CDR2 YSYEKL come from the germline V gene. Trimming took off 1 base at V and 8 bases at J, with 6 bases between the two ends. This CDR3 spans 12 amino acids. CDR3 bases: TGCGCCAGCAGCCAAGCAGGGTATGAGCAGTTCTTC. Translating it yields CASSQAGYEQFF.